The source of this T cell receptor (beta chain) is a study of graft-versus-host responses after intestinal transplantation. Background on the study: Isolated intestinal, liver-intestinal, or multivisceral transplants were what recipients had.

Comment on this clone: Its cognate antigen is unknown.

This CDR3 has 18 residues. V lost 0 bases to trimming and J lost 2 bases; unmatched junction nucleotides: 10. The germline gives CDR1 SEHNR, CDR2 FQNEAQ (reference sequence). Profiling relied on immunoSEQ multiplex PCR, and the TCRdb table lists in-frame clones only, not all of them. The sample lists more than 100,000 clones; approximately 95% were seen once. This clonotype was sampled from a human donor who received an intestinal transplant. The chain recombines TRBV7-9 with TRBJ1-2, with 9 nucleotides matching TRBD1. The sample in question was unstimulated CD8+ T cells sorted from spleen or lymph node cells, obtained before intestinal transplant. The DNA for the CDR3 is TGTGCCAGCAGCTTAGCTTTTGGACAGGGGCGGGAGAACTATGGCTACACCTTC. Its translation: CASSLAFGQGRENYGYTF.